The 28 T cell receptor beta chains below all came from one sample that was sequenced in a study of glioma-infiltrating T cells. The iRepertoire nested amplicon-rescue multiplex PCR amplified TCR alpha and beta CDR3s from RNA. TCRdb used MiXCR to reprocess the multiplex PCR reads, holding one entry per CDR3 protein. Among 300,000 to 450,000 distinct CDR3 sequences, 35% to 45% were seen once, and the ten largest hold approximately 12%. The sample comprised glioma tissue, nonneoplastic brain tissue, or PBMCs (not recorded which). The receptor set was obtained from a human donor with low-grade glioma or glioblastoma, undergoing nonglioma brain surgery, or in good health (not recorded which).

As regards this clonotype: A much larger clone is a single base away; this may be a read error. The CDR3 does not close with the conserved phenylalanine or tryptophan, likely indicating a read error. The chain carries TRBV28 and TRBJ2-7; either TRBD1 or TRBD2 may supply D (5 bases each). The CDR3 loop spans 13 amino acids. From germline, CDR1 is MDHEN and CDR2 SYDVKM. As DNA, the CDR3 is TGTGCCAGCGGTTTTCAGGGACGGGACGAGCAGTACCTC. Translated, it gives CASGFQGRDEQYL.

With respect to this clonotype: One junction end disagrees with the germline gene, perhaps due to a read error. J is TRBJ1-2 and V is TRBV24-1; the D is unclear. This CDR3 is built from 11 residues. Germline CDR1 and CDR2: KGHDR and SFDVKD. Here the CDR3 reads CATSKGEAHAF. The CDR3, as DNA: TGTGCCACCAGTAAAGGTGAGGCTCACGCCTTC.

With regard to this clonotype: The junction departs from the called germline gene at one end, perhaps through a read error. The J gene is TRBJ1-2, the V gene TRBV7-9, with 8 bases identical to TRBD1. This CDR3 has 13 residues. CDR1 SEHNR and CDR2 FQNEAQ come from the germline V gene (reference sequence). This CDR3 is CASGFGQGGGYTF. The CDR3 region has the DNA TGTGCCAGCGGCTTCGGACAGGGCGGTGGCTACACCTTC.

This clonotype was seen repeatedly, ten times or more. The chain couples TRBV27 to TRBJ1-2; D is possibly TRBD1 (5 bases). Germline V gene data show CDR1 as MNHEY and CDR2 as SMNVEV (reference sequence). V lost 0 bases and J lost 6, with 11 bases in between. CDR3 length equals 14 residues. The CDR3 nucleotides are TGTGCCAGCAGTTTATCGGGTCCAGGGAATGGCTACACCTTC. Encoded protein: CASSLSGPGNGYTF.

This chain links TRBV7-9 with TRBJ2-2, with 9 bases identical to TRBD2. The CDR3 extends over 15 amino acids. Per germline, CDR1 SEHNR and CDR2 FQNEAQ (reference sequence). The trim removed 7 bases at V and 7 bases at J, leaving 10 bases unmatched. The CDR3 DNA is TGTGCCAGCACCAAGGTGCGGGAGGGCATCGGGGAGCTGTTTTTT. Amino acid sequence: CASTKVREGIGELFF.

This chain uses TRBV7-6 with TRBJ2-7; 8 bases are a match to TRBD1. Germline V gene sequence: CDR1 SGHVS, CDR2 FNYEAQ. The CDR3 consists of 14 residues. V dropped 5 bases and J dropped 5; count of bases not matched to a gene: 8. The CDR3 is CASSTGQGSDEQYF. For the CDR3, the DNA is TGTGCCAGCAGCACCGGACAGGGTTCAGACGAGCAGTACTTC.

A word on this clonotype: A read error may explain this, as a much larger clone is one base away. The CDR3 DNA follows: TGTGCCAGCAGCGACTACCGCGGAGCTTTCTTT. This translates into CASSDYRGAFF. This chain uses TRBV6-5 with TRBJ1-1; D remains ambiguous. Trimming took 6 bases from V and 10 from J, leaving 12 bases between them. The V gene's germline CDR1 is MNHEY and CDR2 SVGAGI. The CDR3 is 11 residues long.

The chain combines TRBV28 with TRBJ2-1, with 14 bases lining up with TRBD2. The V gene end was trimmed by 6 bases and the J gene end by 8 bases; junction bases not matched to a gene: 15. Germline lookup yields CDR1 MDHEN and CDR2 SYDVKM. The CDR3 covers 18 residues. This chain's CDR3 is CASSLGLAGGSPQDEQFF. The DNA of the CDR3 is TGTGCCAGCAGCCTCGGACTAGCGGGAGGATCACCTCAGGATGAGCAGTTCTTC.

Here the CDR3 reads CASSLDRTADGYTF. The CDR3, as DNA: TGTGCCAGCAGCTTAGATCGGACAGCGGATGGCTACACCTTC. V gene TRBV11-2 combines with J gene TRBJ1-2; D is perhaps TRBD1 (6 bases). V was shortened by 0 bases and J by 6 bases, with 11 bases between the two germline ends. Per germline, CDR1 SGHAT and CDR2 FQNNGV. The CDR3 sequence is 14 residues long.

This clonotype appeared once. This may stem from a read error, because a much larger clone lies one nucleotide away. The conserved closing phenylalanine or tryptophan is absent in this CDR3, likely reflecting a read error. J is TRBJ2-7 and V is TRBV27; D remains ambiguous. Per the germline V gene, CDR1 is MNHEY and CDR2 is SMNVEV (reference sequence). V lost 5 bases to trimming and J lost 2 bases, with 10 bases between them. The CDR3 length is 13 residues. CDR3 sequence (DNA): TGTGCCAGCAGTCCCGGTGGGACCTACGAGCAGTACCTC. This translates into CASSPGGTYEQYL.

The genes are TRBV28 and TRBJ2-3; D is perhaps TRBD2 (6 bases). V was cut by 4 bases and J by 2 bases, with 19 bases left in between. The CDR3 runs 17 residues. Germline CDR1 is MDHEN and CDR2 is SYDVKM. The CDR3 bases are TGTGCCAGCAGTTCCGGGCGGGTTAGCGGAATCACAGATACGCAGTATTTT. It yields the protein CASSSGRVSGITDTQYF.

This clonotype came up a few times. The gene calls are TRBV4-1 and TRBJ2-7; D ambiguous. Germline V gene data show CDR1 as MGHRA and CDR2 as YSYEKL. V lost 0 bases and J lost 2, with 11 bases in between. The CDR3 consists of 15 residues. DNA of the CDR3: TGCGCCAGCAGCCAAGATAGCCGGGTGACCTACGAGCAGTACTTC. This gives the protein CASSQDSRVTYEQYF.

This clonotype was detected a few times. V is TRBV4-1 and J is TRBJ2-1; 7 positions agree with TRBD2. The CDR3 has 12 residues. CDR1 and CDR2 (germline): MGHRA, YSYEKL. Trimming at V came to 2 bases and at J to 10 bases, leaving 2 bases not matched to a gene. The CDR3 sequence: CASSQLTSEQFF. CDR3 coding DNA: TGCGCCAGCAGCCAATTGACTAGCGAGCAGTTCTTC.

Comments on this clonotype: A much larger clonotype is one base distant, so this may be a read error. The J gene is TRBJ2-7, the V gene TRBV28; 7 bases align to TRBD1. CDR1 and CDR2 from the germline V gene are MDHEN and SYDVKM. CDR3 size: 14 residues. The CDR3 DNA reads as TGTGCCAGCATTTTACCGGGACAGCCGTACGAGCAGTACTTC. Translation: CASILPGQPYEQYF. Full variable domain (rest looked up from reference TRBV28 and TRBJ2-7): DVKVTQSSRYLVKRTGEKVFLECVQDMDHENMFWYRQDPGLGLRLIYFSYDVKMKEKGDIPEGYSVSREKKERFSLILESASTNQTSMYLCASILPGQPYEQYFGPGTRLTVT.

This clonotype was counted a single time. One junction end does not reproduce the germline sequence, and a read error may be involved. CDR3 bases: TGTGCCGGCAGCCCGTCGGGGTTCTACGAGCAGTACTTC. Translation gives CAGSPSGFYEQYF. V usage is TRBV7-2 and J usage is TRBJ2-7; D is perhaps TRBD2 (5 bases). The CDR3 runs to 13 residues. Germline-derived CDR1 and CDR2 are SGHTA and FQGNSA.

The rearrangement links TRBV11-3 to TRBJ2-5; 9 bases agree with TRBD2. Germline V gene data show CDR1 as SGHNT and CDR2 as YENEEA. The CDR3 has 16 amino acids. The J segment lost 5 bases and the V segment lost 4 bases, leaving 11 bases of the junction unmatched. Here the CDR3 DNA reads TGTGCCAGCAGCTCCACCGTTAGCGGGAGCCAGGAGACCCAGTACTTC. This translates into CASSSTVSGSQETQYF.

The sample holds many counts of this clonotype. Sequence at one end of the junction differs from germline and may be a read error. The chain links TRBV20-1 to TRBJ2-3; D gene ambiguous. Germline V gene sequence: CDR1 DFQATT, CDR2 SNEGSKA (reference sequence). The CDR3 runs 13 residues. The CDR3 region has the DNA TGCAGCGCTATGGTGGCCAACACAGATACGCAGTATTTT. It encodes CSAMVANTDTQYF.

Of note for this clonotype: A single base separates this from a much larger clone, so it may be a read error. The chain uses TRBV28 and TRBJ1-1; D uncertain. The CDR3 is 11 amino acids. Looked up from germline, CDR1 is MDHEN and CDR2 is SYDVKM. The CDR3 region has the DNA TGTGCCAGCAGTCTCTCGACTCGGGCTCTCTTT. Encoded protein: CASSLSTRALF.

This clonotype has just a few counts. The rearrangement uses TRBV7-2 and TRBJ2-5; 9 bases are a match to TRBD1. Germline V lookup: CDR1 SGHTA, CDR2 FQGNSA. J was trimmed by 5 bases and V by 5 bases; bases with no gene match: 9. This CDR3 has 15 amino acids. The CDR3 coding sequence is TGTGCCAGCAGCGCAGGACAGGGGCCTACGGAGACCCAGTACTTC. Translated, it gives CASSAGQGPTETQYF.

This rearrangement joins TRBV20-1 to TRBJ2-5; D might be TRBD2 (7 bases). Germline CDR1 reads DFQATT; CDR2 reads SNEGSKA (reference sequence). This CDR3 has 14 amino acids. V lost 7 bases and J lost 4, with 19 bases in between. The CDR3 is CSVQRGEGTETQYF. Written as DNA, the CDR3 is TGCAGTGTTCAGAGGGGGGAGGGTACAGAGACCCAGTACTTC.

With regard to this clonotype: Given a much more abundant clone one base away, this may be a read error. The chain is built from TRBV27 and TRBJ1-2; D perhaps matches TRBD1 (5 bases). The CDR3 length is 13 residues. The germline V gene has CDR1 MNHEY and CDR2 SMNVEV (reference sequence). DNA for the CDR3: TGTGCCAGCAGTTATCAGGGTAACTATGGCCACACCTTC. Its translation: CASSYQGNYGHTF.

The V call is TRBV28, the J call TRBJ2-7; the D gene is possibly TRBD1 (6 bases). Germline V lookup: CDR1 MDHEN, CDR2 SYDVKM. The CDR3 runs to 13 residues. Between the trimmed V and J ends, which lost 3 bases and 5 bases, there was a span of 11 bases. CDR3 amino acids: CASSFRGSNEQYF. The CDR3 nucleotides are TGTGCCAGCAGTTTCAGGGGTTCCAACGAGCAGTACTTC.

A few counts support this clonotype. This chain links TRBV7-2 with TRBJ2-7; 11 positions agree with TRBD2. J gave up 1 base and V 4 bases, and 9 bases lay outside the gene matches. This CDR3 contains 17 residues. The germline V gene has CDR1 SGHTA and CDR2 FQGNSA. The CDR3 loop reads CASSSLAGGIMSYEQYF. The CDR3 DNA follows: TGTGCCAGCAGCTCGCTAGCGGGAGGAATTATGTCCTACGAGCAGTACTTC.

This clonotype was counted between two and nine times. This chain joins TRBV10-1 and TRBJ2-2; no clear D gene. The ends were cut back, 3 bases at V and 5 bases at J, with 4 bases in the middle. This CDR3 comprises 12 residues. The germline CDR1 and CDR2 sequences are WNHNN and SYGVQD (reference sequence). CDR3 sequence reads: CASSERTGELFF. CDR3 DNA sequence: TGCGCCAGCAGTGAACGAACCGGGGAGCTGTTTTTT.

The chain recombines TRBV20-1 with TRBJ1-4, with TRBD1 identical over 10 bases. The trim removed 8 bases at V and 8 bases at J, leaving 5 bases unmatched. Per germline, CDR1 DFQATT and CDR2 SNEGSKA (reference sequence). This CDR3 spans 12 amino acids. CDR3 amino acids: CSMTGGQEKLFF. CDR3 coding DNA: TGCAGTATGACAGGGGGCCAAGAAAAACTGTTTTTT.

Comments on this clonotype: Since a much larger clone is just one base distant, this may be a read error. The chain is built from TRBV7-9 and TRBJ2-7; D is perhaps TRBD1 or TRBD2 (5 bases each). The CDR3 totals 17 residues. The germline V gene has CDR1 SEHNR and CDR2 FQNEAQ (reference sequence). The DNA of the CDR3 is TGTGCCAGCAGCTTAGGCTTCGGGGCTCACGCTTCCTACAAGCAGTACTTC. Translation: CASSLGFGAHASYKQYF. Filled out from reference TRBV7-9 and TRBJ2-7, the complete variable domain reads DTGVSQNPRHKITKRGQNVTFRCDPISEHNRLYWYRQTLGQGPEFLTYFQNEAQLEKSRLLSDRFSAERPKGSFSTLEIQRTEQGDSAMYLCASSLGFGAHASYKQYFGPGTRLTVT.

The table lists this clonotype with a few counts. The CDR3 DNA reads TGTGCCAGCAGTTCGGACAGGCGAAGCTCCTACGAGCAGTACTTC. It yields the protein CASSSDRRSSYEQYF. The chain has TRBV7-2 and TRBJ2-7; 7 positions match TRBD1. In germline, CDR1 is SGHTA, CDR2 FQGNSA. This CDR3 contains 15 residues. V was pared by 6 bases and J by 0 bases, with 8 bases of the junction left unmatched.

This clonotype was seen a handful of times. The CDR3 DNA is TGTGCCAGCAGTCAGAACAGGGAAGTCAGAGAGACCCAGTACTTC. Amino acids: CASSQNREVRETQYF. This chain uses TRBV12-3 or TRBV12-4 with TRBJ2-5; D perhaps matches TRBD1 (6 bases). This CDR3 is 15 amino acids long. V was clipped by 5 bases and J by 4 bases, with 17 bases between them.